The clone carrying this TCR beta chain has a count of ten or more. No antigen is known for it. The sample is drawn from a study of T cells in Graves' hyperthyroidism and ophthalmopathy. Across the study: Blood was drawn when the patient was first diagnosed and still untreated.

Findings and limits, study-wide: A model built on 13 V-J features separated ophthalmopathy from stable hyperthyroidism.

Germline CDR1 is DFQATT and CDR2 is SNEGSKA (reference sequence). The V and J ends lost 5 bases and 18 bases respectively, with 26 bases between them. This CDR3 has 14 residues. TCR beta CDR3 region amplification was performed from RNA transcripts. First-round RT-PCR targeting the TCR CDR3 was performed with the HTBI primer set. TCRdb called the multiplex PCR reads again in MiXCR, with one record for every CDR3 protein. The data contain about 410,000 distinct CDR3 sequences, roughly 15% of them singletons. The sequenced material came from blood. This clonotype was obtained from a woman in her 30s with Graves' ophthalmopathy. The rearrangement links TRBV20-1 to TRBJ1-6, with D possibly being TRBD1 (5 bases). Written as DNA, the CDR3 is TGCAGTGCTCCGCCGGAGGTTGGGGGACTCGATTACCACTTT. As protein: CSAPPEVGGLDYHF.